One TCR beta chain is described in this entry. Its antigen is still unknown. No base quality values were provided; no much bigger clone lies one nucleotide off. The immunoSEQ Assay, a bias-controlled multiplex PCR, was used to amplify TCRbeta CDR3 regions from genomic DNA. In the original analysis: Within the assay, amplification of reference gene primers was used to estimate how many nucleated cells each sample contained. Sequence reads were collapsed and filtered to measure the absolute abundance of every unique TCRbeta CDR3 rearrangement. For each sample, productive Simpson clonality was calculated as the square root of Simpson's diversity index over productive rearrangements. TCRdb mirrors the immuneACCESS table, restricted to in-frame sequences. Some clones are absent from its copies; in checked studies, under half trace to an unresolved V gene, and the reason for the others is unknown. D and trimming come from the DNA, and the V and J calls and clone size come from that table. This sample is represented by about 350,000 clones; about nine tenths of them were singletons. Roughly 6.3% of the sample is held by the ten biggest clonotypes.

At one collaborating source in Seattle, patients were enrolled during active infection and were followed longitudinally through the course of disease. Whole blood was collected in K2EDTA tubes by collaborating institutions according to the institutions' own protocols. Collaborator samples were shipped for TCRbeta analysis as frozen whole blood, isolated PBMCs, or DNA extracted from either sample type. This specimen comes from a study of blood T cell repertoires in COVID-19 (TCRdb year 2020). Describing the broader study: Collaborator samples came from the United States, Italy and Spain and covered acute and convalescent phases of COVID-19. The prospective study material was composed of cDNA or gDNA derived from T cells, B-cell-depleted T cells, or PBMCs. Deeply sampled blood TCRbeta repertoires from subjects exposed to, actively infected with, or recovered from COVID-19 were included in the dataset. A freely available public database, intended as a resource for researchers studying the immune response to SARS-CoV-2, is where the repertoires were released. Samples came from the ongoing ImmuneRACE study (first 160 participants) plus 1,254 subjects from 6 global collaborators. Sample metadata almost always included a de-identified subject ID, COVID-19 status, age in years and sex. Where HLA class I and class II types were available, the types were taken from metadata supplied by the sample provider, not from assay-based typing.

Study-level results and caveats: The amount of clinical and demographic metadata varied by source and participant and was provided uncurated.

Counted from cysteine to phenylalanine, this CDR3 has 15 amino acids. The CDR3 DNA has 45 bases and is translated from base 1. CDR1 and CDR2, per the germline V gene, are MNHEY and SVGEGT. From V the trimming removes 2 bases and from J it removes 3 bases, while the gene matches leave 6 bases of the junction unaccounted for. Sequencing used peripheral blood. The V and J segments used are TRBV6-2 or TRBV6-3 and TRBJ2-5, with 7 bases matching TRBD2. This receptor was obtained from a woman in her forties or fifties with COVID-19, enrolled during active disease. The DNA reads TGTGCCAGCAGTTACGAGGGACTACGGAAAGAGACCCAGTACTTC. Translation gives CASSYEGLRKETQYF.